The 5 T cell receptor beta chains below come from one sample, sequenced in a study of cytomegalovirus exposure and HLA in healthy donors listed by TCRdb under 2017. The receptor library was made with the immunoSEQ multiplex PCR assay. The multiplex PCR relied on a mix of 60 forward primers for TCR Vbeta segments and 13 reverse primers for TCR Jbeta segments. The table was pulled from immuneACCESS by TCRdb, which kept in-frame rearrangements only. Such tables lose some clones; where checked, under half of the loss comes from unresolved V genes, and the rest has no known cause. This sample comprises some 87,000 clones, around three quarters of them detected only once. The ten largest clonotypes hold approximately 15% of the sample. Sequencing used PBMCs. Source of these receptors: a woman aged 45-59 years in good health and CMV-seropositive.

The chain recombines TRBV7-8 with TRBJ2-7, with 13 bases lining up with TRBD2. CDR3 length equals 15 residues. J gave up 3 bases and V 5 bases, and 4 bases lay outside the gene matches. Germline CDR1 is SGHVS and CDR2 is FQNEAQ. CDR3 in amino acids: CASSPWTSGSYEQYF. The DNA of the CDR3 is TGTGCCAGCAGCCCCTGGACTAGCGGGAGCTACGAGCAGTACTTC.

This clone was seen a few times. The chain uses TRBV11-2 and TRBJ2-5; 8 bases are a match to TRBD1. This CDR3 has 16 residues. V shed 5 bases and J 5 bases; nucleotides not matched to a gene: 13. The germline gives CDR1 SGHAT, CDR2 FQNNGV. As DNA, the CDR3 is TGTGCCAGCAGCCTCGGACAGGGAATTACCGAGGAGACCCAGTACTTC. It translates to CASSLGQGITEETQYF. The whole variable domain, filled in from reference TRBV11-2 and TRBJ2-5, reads EAGVAQSPRYKIIEKRQSVAFWCNPISGHATLYWYQQILGQGPKLLIQFQNNGVVDDSQLPKDRFSAERLKGVDSTLKIQPAKLEDSAVYLCASSLGQGITEETQYFGPGTRLLVL.

The CDR3 sequence is CSVVSDRGDFETQYF. CDR3 nucleotide sequence: TGCAGCGTTGTATCAGACAGGGGGGATTTCGAGACCCAGTACTTC. V is TRBV29-1 and J is TRBJ2-5, with 9 bases fitting TRBD1. Germline loops: CDR1 SQVTM, CDR2 ANQGSEA. This CDR3 region has 15 residues. The ends lost 4 bases at V and 5 bases at J; junction bases unmatched: 11.

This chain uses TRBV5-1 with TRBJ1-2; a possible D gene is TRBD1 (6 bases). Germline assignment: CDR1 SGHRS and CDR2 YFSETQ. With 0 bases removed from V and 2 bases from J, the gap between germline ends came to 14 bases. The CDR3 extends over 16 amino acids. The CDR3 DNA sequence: TGCGCCAGCAGCTTGGACGGACGGGGGGGCAACTATGGCTACACCTTC. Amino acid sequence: CASSLDGRGGNYGYTF.

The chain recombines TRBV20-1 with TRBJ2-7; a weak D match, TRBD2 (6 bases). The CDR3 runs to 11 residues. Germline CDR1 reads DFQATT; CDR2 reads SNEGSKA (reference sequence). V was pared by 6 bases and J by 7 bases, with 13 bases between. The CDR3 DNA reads TGCAGTGCGGGGGGTGTAGGAGAGCAGTACTTC. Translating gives CSAGGVGEQYF.